This TCR beta chain was captured by sequencing in a study of neurological immune-mediated disorders. Regarding the study as a whole: Across subjects, no CDR3 amino acid sequence appeared in expanded clones of more than one subject, a finding that suggested private repertoires in all groups. HTLV-1-associated myelopathy had the most TCR clonal expansion, whereas multiple sclerosis had the least (lower than in healthy controls).

2 million unsorted PBMCs were stored in RNAlater at -80 °C before RNA extraction. The CDR3 loop spans 16 amino acids. The V and J ends lost 0 bases and 0 bases respectively, with 15 bases between them. Germline loops: CDR1 DFQATT, CDR2 SNEGSKA (reference sequence). In this sample, this clonotype turned up many times. As yet, its antigen is unknown. Synthesis of cDNA was carried out by template-switch 5'RACE. The reaction used 10-nucleotide random UMIs. TCRdb independently ran MiXCR on the 5' RACE reads; one entry per CDR3 protein. The table records about 22,000 distinct CDR3 sequences, roughly a tenth of them present only once.

V and J are TRBV20-1 and TRBJ2-7, with TRBD1 as a possible D gene (5 bases). The sequenced sample consisted of PBMCs. This receptor was taken from a woman aged 55-70 years with HTLV-1-associated myelopathy (HAM/TSP). The chain's CDR3 is CSARDPWQGNSYEQYF. The CDR3 DNA follows: TGCAGTGCTAGAGATCCTTGGCAGGGCAACTCCTACGAGCAGTACTTC.